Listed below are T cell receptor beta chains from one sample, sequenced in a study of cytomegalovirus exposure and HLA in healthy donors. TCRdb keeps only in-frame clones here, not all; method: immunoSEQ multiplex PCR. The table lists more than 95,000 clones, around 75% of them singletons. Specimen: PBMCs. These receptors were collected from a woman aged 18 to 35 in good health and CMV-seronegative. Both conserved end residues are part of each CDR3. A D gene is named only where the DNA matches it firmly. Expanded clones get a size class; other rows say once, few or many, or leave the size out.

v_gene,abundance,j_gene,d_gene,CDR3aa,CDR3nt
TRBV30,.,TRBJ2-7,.,CAWSGQINYEQYF,TGTGCCTGGAGTGGGCAAATAAACTACGAGCAGTACTTC
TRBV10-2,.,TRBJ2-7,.,CASSEMQGYEQYF,TGCGCCAGCAGTGAGATGCAGGGGTACGAGCAGTACTTC
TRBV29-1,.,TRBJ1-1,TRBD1,CSVSDRDTEAFF,TGCAGCGTGAGCGACAGGGACACTGAAGCTTTCTTT
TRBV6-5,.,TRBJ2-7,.,CASSYEAGSYEQYF,TGTGCCAGCAGTTACGAGGCGGGTTCCTACGAGCAGTACTTC
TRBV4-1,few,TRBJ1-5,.,CASSHGQSNQPQHF,TGCGCCAGCAGCCACGGACAGAGCAATCAGCCCCAGCATTTT
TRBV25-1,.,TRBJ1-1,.,CASSQSTEAFF,TGTGCCAGCAGTCAGTCCACTGAAGCTTTCTTT
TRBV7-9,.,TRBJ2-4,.,CASSEEVNIQYF,TGTGCCAGCAGCGAGGAGGTGAACATTCAGTACTTC
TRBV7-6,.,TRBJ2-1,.,CASSLAESEQFF,TGTGCCAGCAGCTTAGCCGAGAGTGAGCAGTTCTTC
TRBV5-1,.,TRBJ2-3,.,CASSLEEGDTQYF,TGCGCCAGCAGCTTAGAGGAAGGAGATACGCAGTATTTT
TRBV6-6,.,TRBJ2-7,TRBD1,CASSSTTGDEQYF,TGTGCCAGCAGCAGTACGACAGGGGATGAGCAGTACTTC
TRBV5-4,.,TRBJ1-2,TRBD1,CASTFQGAGYGYTF,TGTGCCAGCACCTTCCAGGGGGCTGGCTATGGCTACACCTTC
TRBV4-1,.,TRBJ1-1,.,CASSQDFPVATEAFF,TGCGCCAGCAGCCAAGATTTCCCCGTCGCGACTGAAGCTTTCTTT
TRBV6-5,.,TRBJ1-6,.,CASSRPGAVGSPLHF,TGTGCCAGCAGTCGCCCTGGGGCGGTGGGTTCACCCCTCCACTTT
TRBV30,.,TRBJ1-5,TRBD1,CAWSSDRGRSNQPQHF,TGTGCCTGGTCGTCGGACAGGGGTCGTAGCAATCAGCCCCAGCATTTT
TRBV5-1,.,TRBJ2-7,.,CASSLGIGGYEQYF,TGCGCCAGCAGCTTGGGTATAGGGGGCTACGAGCAGTACTTC
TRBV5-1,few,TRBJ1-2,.,CASSLPAGYGYTF,TGCGCCAGCAGCTTGCCGGCAGGCTATGGCTACACCTTC
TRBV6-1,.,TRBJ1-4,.,CAARGRVPEKLFF,TGTGCCGCAAGGGGCAGGGTGCCTGAAAAACTGTTTTTT
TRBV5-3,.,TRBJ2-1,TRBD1,CARSSRGNNEQFF,TGTGCCAGAAGTTCCAGGGGGAATAATGAGCAGTTCTTC
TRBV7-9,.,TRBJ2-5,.,CASSSLGGEETQYF,TGTGCCAGCAGCTCTCTGGGGGGTGAAGAGACCCAGTACTTC
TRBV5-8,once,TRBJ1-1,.,CASSRGGGDTEAFF,TGTGCCAGCAGCCGCGGCGGGGGCGACACTGAAGCTTTCTTT
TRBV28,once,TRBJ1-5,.,CASSLGQGGTQPQHF,TGTGCCAGCAGTTTAGGCCAGGGCGGGACCCAGCCCCAGCATTTT
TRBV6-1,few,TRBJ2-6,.,CASRLHGSGANVLTF,TGTGCCAGCAGATTACATGGCTCTGGGGCCAACGTCCTGACTTTC
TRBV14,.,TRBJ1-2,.,CASSHVGGVGYGYTF,TGTGCCAGCAGCCACGTCGGGGGAGTGGGCTATGGCTACACCTTC
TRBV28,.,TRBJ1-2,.,CATGEFGVPDGYTF,TGTGCCACCGGAGAATTCGGGGTACCCGATGGCTACACCTTC
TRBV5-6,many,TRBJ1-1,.,CASSQRSNTEAFF,TGTGCCAGCAGCCAACGGTCGAACACTGAAGCTTTCTTT
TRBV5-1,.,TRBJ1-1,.,CASSFGSNTEAFF,TGCGCCAGCAGCTTCGGTTCGAACACTGAAGCTTTCTTT
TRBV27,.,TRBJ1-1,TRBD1,CASSLYAGRGVRTEAFF,TGTGCCAGCAGTTTATACGCGGGCAGGGGGGTCAGGACTGAAGCTTTCTTT
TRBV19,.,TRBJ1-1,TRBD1,CASSIELDRETEAFF,TGTGCCAGTAGTATAGAGCTAGACAGGGAGACTGAAGCTTTCTTT
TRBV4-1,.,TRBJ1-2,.,CASSQEGQGNYGYTF,TGCGCCAGCAGCCAAGAAGGTCAGGGGAACTATGGCTACACCTTC
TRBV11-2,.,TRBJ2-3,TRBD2,CASNGLDADTQYF,TGTGCCAGCAACGGACTAGATGCAGATACGCAGTATTTT
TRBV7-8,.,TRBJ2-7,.,CASSPDSSYEQYF,TGTGCCAGCAGCCCCGACAGCTCCTACGAGCAGTACTTC
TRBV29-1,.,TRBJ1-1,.,CSVVQNTEAFF,TGCAGCGTTGTTCAGAACACTGAAGCTTTCTTT
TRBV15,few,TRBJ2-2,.,CATSRDRNTGELFF,TGTGCCACCAGCAGAGACAGGAACACCGGGGAGCTGTTTTTT
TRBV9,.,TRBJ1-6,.,CASSVEGQGRNSPLHF,TGTGCCAGCAGCGTAGAGGGCCAGGGGCGTAATTCACCCCTCCACTTT
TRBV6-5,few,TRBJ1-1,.,CASSINKRTEAFF,TGTGCCAGCAGCATCAACAAGCGAACTGAAGCTTTCTTT
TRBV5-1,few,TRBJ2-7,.,CASSLTRDSYEQYF,TGCGCCAGCAGCTTGACCAGGGATTCCTACGAGCAGTACTTC
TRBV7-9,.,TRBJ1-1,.,CASSRLAENTEAFF,TGTGCCAGCAGCCGCTTGGCAGAGAACACTGAAGCTTTCTTT
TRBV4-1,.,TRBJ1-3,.,CASTLDGFSGNTIYF,TGCGCCAGCACCCTAGACGGGTTCTCTGGAAACACCATATATTTT
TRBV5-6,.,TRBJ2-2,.,CASSLATGELFF,TGTGCCAGCAGCTTGGCAACCGGGGAGCTGTTTTTT
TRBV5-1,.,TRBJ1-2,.,CASSGGRENYGYTF,TGCGCCAGCAGCGGGGGCAGAGAAAACTATGGCTACACCTTC
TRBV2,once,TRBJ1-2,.,CASSLMEAATYGYTF,TGTGCCAGCAGTTTAATGGAGGCCGCCACTTATGGCTACACCTTC
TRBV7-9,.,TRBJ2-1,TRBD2,CASSLVAGLAGTWDEQFF,TGTGCCAGCAGCTTAGTTGCCGGACTAGCGGGGACATGGGATGAGCAGTTCTTC
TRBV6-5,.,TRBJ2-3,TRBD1,CASSYATGSTDTQYF,TGTGCCAGCAGTTACGCGACAGGGAGCACAGATACGCAGTATTTT
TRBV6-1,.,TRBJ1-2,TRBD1,CASSPRQGRQDGYTF,TGTGCCAGCAGTCCCCGACAGGGGCGGCAGGATGGCTACACCTTC
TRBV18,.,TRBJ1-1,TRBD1,CASSPYQGALNTEAFF,TGTGCCAGCTCACCATACCAGGGGGCCCTGAACACTGAAGCTTTCTTT
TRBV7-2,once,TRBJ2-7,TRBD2,CASSLTAAGANSYEQYF,TGTGCCAGCAGCTTAACGGCAGCGGGGGCCAACTCCTACGAGCAGTACTTC
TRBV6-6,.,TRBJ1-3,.,CASSYSRSAAGNTIYF,TGTGCCAGCAGTTACTCGAGGTCAGCTGCTGGAAACACCATATATTTT
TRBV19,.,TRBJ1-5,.,CASSIGGSSNQPQHF,TGTGCCAGTAGTATAGGAGGGTCGAGCAATCAGCCCCAGCATTTT
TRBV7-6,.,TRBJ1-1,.,CASSLRPGQGAEAFF,TGTGCCAGCAGCTTACGGCCGGGCCAGGGCGCTGAAGCTTTCTTT
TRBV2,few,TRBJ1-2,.,CASSEGRLRGDYGYTF,TGTGCCAGCAGTGAAGGAAGGTTGCGGGGTGACTATGGCTACACCTTC
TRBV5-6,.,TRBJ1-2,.,CASSFSDRGNYGYTF,TGTGCCAGCAGCTTTTCAGACCGGGGAAACTATGGCTACACCTTC
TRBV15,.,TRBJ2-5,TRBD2,CATSYLAGEETQYF,TGTGCCACCAGTTATTTAGCGGGGGAGGAGACCCAGTACTTC
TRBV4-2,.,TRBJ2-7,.,CASSQDNRLGGYEQYF,TGTGCCAGCAGCCAAGATAACCGGCTTGGCGGGTACGAGCAGTACTTC